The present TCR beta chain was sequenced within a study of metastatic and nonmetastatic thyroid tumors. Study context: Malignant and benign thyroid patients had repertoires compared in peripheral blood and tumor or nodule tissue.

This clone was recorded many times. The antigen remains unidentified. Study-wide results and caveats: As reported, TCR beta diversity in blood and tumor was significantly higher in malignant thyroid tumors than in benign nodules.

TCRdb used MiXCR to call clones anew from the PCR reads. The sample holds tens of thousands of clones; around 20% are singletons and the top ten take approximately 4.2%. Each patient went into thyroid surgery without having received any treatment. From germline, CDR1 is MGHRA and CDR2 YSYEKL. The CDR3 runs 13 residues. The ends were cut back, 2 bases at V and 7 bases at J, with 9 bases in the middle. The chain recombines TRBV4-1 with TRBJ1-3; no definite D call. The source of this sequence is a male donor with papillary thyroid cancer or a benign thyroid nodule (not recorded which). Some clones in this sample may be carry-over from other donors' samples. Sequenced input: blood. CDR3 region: CASSQTRGNTIYF. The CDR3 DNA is TGCGCCAGCAGCCAAACCAGAGGGAACACCATATATTTT.